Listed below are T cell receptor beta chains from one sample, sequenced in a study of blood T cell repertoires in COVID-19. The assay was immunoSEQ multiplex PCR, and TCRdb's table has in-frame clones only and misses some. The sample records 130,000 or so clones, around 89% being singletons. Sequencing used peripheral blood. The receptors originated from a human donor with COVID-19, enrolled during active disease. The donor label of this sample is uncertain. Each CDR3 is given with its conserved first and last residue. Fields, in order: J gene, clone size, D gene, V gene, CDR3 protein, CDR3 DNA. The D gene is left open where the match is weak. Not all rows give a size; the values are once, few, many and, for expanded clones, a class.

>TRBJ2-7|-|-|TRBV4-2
CASSQDQVSYEQYF
TGTGCCAGCAGCCAAGATCAGGTCTCCTACGAGCAGTACTTC
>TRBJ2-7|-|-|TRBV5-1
CASSVGQNYEQYF
TGCGCCAGCAGCGTAGGACAGAACTACGAGCAGTACTTC
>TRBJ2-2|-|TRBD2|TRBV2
CASTKILVLLAGETGELFF
TGTGCCAGCACTAAAATCCTGGTGTTACTAGCGGGAGAGACCGGGGAGCTGTTTTTT
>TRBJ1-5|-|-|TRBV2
CASSDSGGRVNQPQHF
TGTGCCAGCAGTGACTCGGGGGGCCGGGTAAATCAGCCCCAGCATTTT
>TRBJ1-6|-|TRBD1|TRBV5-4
CASSGDRASSPLHF
TGTGCCAGCAGCGGGGACAGGGCTAGCTCACCCCTCCACTTT
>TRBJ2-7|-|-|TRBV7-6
CASSLTPGAGSGEQYF
TGTGCCAGCAGCTTAACACCCGGAGCCGGTTCTGGCGAGCAGTACTTC
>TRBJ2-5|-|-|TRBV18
CASSGGGTGETQYF
TGTGCCAGCTCAGGAGGGGGCACGGGAGAGACCCAGTACTTC
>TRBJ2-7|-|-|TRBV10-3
CAISEDTYPYEQYF
TGTGCCATCAGCGAGGACACGTATCCCTACGAGCAGTACTTC
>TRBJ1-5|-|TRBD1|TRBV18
CASSPNRGNQPQHF
TGTGCCAGCTCACCAAACAGGGGAAATCAGCCCCAGCATTTT
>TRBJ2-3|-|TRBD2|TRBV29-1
CSVEDPAGESPTDTQYF
TGCAGCGTTGAAGATCCAGCGGGAGAGAGCCCGACAGATACGCAGTATTTT
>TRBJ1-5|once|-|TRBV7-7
CASSLVAGHSNQPQHF
TGTGCCAGCAGCTTAGTGGCAGGCCATAGCAATCAGCCCCAGCATTTT
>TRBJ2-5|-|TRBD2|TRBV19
CASRAGTSLQETQYF
TGTGCCAGTAGAGCCGGGACTAGTTTACAAGAGACCCAGTACTTC
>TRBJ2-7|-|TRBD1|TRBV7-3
CASSFLRDRAPYEQYF
TGTGCCAGCAGCTTCCTCCGGGACAGGGCTCCCTACGAGCAGTACTTC
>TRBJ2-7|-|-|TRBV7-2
CASSLRQDSYEQYF
TGTGCCAGCAGCCTACGACAGGACTCCTACGAGCAGTACTTC
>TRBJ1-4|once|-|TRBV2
CAGGYSREKLFF
TGTGCCGGGGGGTATAGTCGGGAAAAACTGTTTTTT
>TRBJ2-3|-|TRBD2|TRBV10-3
CAISVGGGTDTQYF
TGTGCCATCAGTGTAGGCGGGGGAACAGATACGCAGTATTTT
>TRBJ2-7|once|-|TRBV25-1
CASSDRGDAYEQYF
TGTGCCAGCAGTGACAGGGGGGACGCCTACGAGCAGTACTTC
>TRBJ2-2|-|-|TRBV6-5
CASSSVGGGDTGELFF
TGTGCCAGCAGTTCCGTTGGAGGGGGGGACACCGGGGAGCTGTTTTTT